The clone carrying this TCR beta chain has ten or more counts. As yet, its antigen is unknown. Profiled with immunoSEQ multiplex PCR; TCRdb holds only in-frame clones, not every one. The sample consists of 70,000 to 95,000 clones, roughly 88% of them appearing once. These data come from a study of T cells in localized non-small cell lung cancer. The CDR3 is 13 residues long. CDR1 and CDR2 from the germline V gene are LGHNT and FRNRAP. Deletions cut 2 bases from V and 5 bases from J, with 7 bases between. Overall study findings and caveats: With higher T cell density in blood came longer overall survival. Heterogeneity is still possible, as just one tumor region was sequenced. Adjacent lung held a median around 58 of the top 100 tumor clones.

V is TRBV12-5 and J is TRBJ1-5, with D possibly being TRBD1 (6 bases). This clonotype originated in a woman aged 35 to 69 with stage II squamous cell lung carcinoma. The source was PBMCs, collected before any cancer treatment. Here the CDR3 DNA reads TGTGCTAGTGGTTTGACAGGGCATCAGCCCCAGCATTTT. This sequence encodes CASGLTGHQPQHF.